These T cell receptor beta chains were read from a single sample in a study of blood T cell repertoires in COVID-19. Only in-frame clones appear in the TCRdb table, and some are missing; sequencing was by immunoSEQ multiplex PCR. Of about 68,000 clones in the sample, around four fifths were seen once. The sequenced sample was peripheral blood. The receptors come from a woman aged 45 to 65 with acute or convalescent COVID-19. Both conserved end residues are part of each CDR3. The D gene is left open where the match is weak. Not all rows give a size; the values are once, few, many and, for expanded clones, a class.

j_call,clone_size,v_call,d_call,cdr3_aa,cdr3_nt
TRBJ2-4,NA,TRBV3-1/TRBV3-2,NA,CASRNRVAKNIQYF,TGTGCCAGCAGGAACAGGGTTGCCAAAAACATTCAGTACTTC
TRBJ2-7,NA,TRBV21-1,NA,CASSKVPTGDSYEQYF,TGTGCCAGCAGCAAAGTTCCGACAGGGGATTCCTACGAGCAGTACTTC
TRBJ2-7,NA,TRBV5-1,NA,CASSLDGGGYEQYF,TGCGCCAGCAGCTTGGACGGGGGAGGCTACGAGCAGTACTTC
TRBJ1-3,few,TRBV5-1,TRBD1,CASSLEGTGAGNTIYF,TGCGCCAGCAGCTTGGAGGGGACAGGGGCTGGAAACACCATATATTTT
TRBJ1-2,NA,TRBV7-9,NA,CASSEGTAYYGYTF,TGTGCCAGCAGCGAAGGAACAGCTTACTATGGCTACACCTTC
TRBJ1-2,NA,TRBV10-3,TRBD1,CAISGDRAPGYTF,TGTGCCATCAGTGGGGACAGGGCACCTGGCTACACCTTC
TRBJ2-1,few,TRBV2,NA,CASSESGSVHNEQFF,TGTGCCAGCAGTGAGTCGGGGAGTGTCCACAATGAGCAGTTCTTC
TRBJ1-6,NA,TRBV18,TRBD1,CASSPSSDRDNSPLHF,TGTGCCAGCTCACCGAGCAGTGACAGGGATAATTCACCCCTCCACTTT
TRBJ2-5,NA,TRBV5-1,TRBD2,CASKRTSGGEETQYF,TGCGCCAGCAAAAGGACTAGCGGGGGTGAAGAGACCCAGTACTTC
TRBJ1-5,few,TRBV6-6,TRBD1,CASSQGQYSNQPQHF,TGTGCCAGCAGCCAGGGACAGTATAGCAATCAGCCCCAGCATTTT